Listed here are 32 T cell receptor beta chains from one sample, sequenced in a study of shared clonotypes between healthy human individuals (dated by TCRdb to 2018 to 2020). The receptor library was made with the immunoSEQ multiplex PCR assay. Held by TCRdb, this immuneACCESS table contains in-frame sequences only and omits some clones. Under half of the omission traces to an unresolved V gene where checked; the cause of the rest is unknown. The sample yields about 530,000 clones; almost 97% were counted once. The top ten hold about 0.054% of the sample. Sequencing used naive CD4+ T cells sorted from blood. The cell subset or site label on this specimen signifies: CD45RA+ positively selected. The receptor set was obtained from a woman in her thirties in good health.

Details on this clone: The junction departs from germline at one end; a sequencing error may be responsible. The chain combines TRBV19 with TRBJ1-5; D possibly corresponds to TRBD1 (6 bases). The CDR3 consists of 13 residues. Looked up from germline, CDR1 is LNHDA and CDR2 is SQIVND (reference sequence). CDR3 sequence: CASSTSRDKDVDF. The CDR3 DNA sequence: TGTGCCAGTAGTACGTCCCGGGACAAGGACGTGGATTTT.

The gene calls are TRBV7-9 and TRBJ1-1; D remains unclear. The CDR3 length is 16 residues. The germline V and J ends were trimmed by 3 bases and 0 bases, with 14 bases remaining between them. Germline V gives CDR1 SEHNR, CDR2 FQNEAQ (reference sequence). The CDR3 reads CASSFATLPMNTEAFF. CDR3 bases: TGTGCCAGCAGCTTCGCAACCCTCCCGATGAACACTGAAGCTTTCTTT.

The chain joins TRBV25-1 to TRBJ1-1; no clear D. CDR3 length: 11 residues. Germline V gene lookup returns CDR1 MGHDK and CDR2 SYGVNS. With 2 bases removed from V and 4 bases from J, the gap between germline ends came to 2 bases. The CDR3 bases are TGTGCCAGCAGTGAAATCACTGAAGCTTTCTTT. It encodes CASSEITEAFF.

This chain uses TRBV9 with TRBJ2-1; 7 bases fit TRBD2. The V gene's germline CDR1 is SGDLS and CDR2 YYNGEE. The CDR3 is made up of 15 amino acids. With V trimmed by 0 bases and J by 7 bases, 7 bases remained unmatched. CDR3 nucleotides: TGTGCCAGCAGCGTAGTGAGGGAGGGCCTGAATGAGCAGTTCTTC. Amino acids: CASSVVREGLNEQFF.

V usage is TRBV28 and J usage is TRBJ2-7, with 10 positions matching TRBD2. The V gene end was trimmed by 5 bases and the J gene end by 2 bases; junction bases not matched to a gene: 12. Germline values: CDR1 MDHEN, CDR2 SYDVKM. CDR3 length: 17 amino acids. CDR3 residues: CASSIQTSGYETYEQYF. The CDR3 bases are TGTGCCAGCAGTATCCAGACTAGCGGGTACGAAACCTACGAGCAGTACTTC.

CDR3 loop: CASSSLIRGRNEQFF. The CDR3 DNA is TGTGCCAGCAGCTCTCTAATCAGGGGCAGGAATGAGCAGTTCTTC. The V call is TRBV11-2, the J call TRBJ2-1; TRBD1 is a possible D gene (6 bases). The CDR3 has 15 residues. CDR1 and CDR2 (germline): SGHAT, FQNNGV. The V end lost 4 bases, the J end lost 7 bases, and 17 bases lay between the germline ends.

This sequence joins TRBV27 and TRBJ1-1; 12 bases map to TRBD1. J gave up 8 bases and V 8 bases, and 9 bases lay outside the gene matches. CDR1 MNHEY and CDR2 SMNVEV come from the germline V gene (reference sequence). The CDR3 is made up of 14 amino acids. The CDR3, as DNA: TGTGCCAGCCTACCGCGGGACAGGGGGCGCGAAGCTTTCTTT. Its translation is CASLPRDRGREAFF.

Turning to this clone: In the same sample, other DNA sequences code for this CDR3. CDR3 residues: CASSPSGNQPQHF. CDR3 coding DNA: TGTGCCAGCTCACCGTCGGGCAATCAGCCCCAGCATTTT. The chain is built from TRBV18 and TRBJ1-5; the D is unclear. Germline loops: CDR1 KGHSH, CDR2 LQKENI. V was cut by 3 bases and J by 2 bases, with 5 bases left in between. The CDR3 is made up of 13 amino acids. The entire variable domain, with the rest obtained from reference TRBV18 and TRBJ1-5, is as follows: NAGVMQNPRHLVRRRGQEARLRCSPMKGHSHVYWYRQLPEEGLKFMVYLQKENIIDESGMPKERFSAEFPKEGPSILRIQQVVRGDSAAYFCASSPSGNQPQHFGDGTRLSIL.

This clone was found once. At the DNA level, this CDR3 is encoded by other sequences in the same sample as well. This chain links TRBV5-1 with TRBJ2-5; 9 bases fit TRBD2. Germline values: CDR1 SGHRS, CDR2 YFSETQ. Germline trimming cut 4 bases from V and 2 bases from J; bases unmatched to any gene: 3. CDR3 length: 14 amino acids. Written as DNA, the CDR3 is TGCGCCAGCAGCACGACTAGCGGACAAGAGACCCAGTACTTC. Its protein product is CASSTTSGQETQYF. The full variable domain, with the rest looked up from reference TRBV5-1 and TRBJ2-5, is KAGVTQTPRYLIKTRGQQVTLSCSPISGHRSVSWYQQTPGQGLQFLFEYFSETQRNKGNFPGRFSGRQFSNSRSEMNVSTLELGDSALYLCASSTTSGQETQYFGPGTRLLVL.

J is TRBJ2-1 and V is TRBV7-9; no clear D gene. The CDR3 length is 13 residues. V lost 4 bases and J 5 bases, leaving 9 bases between the germline ends. Germline assignment: CDR1 SEHNR and CDR2 FQNEAQ (reference sequence). The CDR3 reads CASSSPGHNEQFF. CDR3 nucleotides: TGTGCCAGCAGCTCCCCAGGCCACAATGAGCAGTTCTTC. Looking up the rest from reference TRBV7-9 and TRBJ2-1 gives the full variable domain: DTGVSQNPRHKITKRGQNVTFRCDPISEHNRLYWYRQTLGQGPEFLTYFQNEAQLEKSRLLSDRFSAERPKGSFSTLEIQRTEQGDSAMYLCASSSPGHNEQFFGPGTRLTVL.

The chain employs TRBV27 and TRBJ2-7; 11 bases line up with TRBD2. This CDR3 spans 16 amino acids. The J segment lost 4 bases and the V segment lost 4 bases, leaving 9 bases of the junction unmatched. CDR1 MNHEY and CDR2 SMNVEV come from the germline V gene (reference sequence). The CDR3 spells CASSSPTSGNKYEQYF. The CDR3 DNA sequence: TGTGCCAGCAGTTCGCCGACTAGCGGGAATAAGTACGAGCAGTACTTC.

The chain uses TRBV6-4 and TRBJ1-5; D not certain. With 6 bases removed from V and 4 bases from J, the gap between germline ends came to 10 bases. Germline-derived CDR1 and CDR2 are MRHNA and SNTAGT. The CDR3 contains 13 residues. CDR3 loop: CASRPPWNQPQHF. The CDR3 DNA reads TGTGCCAGCAGACCCCCTTGGAATCAGCCCCAGCATTTT.

The gene calls are TRBV19 and TRBJ1-1; D possibly corresponds to TRBD1 (6 bases). The germline V gene has CDR1 LNHDA and CDR2 SQIVND (reference sequence). The CDR3 spans 15 residues. V was cut by 7 bases and J by 1 base, with 16 bases left in between. CDR3 in amino acids: CASILPGTRNTEAFF. Here the CDR3 DNA reads TGTGCCAGTATTCTTCCCGGGACACGGAACACTGAAGCTTTCTTT.

This chain uses TRBV9 with TRBJ1-1; maybe TRBD1 (5 bases). The CDR3 is 15 amino acids. V gave up 5 bases and J gave up 3 bases, with 17 bases separating them. Looked up from germline, CDR1 is SGDLS and CDR2 is YYNGEE. The CDR3 spells CASRAPGTLDTEAFF. CDR3 sequence (DNA): TGTGCCAGCAGAGCCCCCGGGACTCTGGACACTGAAGCTTTCTTT. Combining the CDR3 with reference TRBV9 and TRBJ1-1 gives the whole variable domain DSGVTQTPKHLITATGQRVTLRCSPRSGDLSVYWYQQSLDQGLQFLIQYYNGEERAKGNILERFSAQQFPDLHSELNLSSLELGDSALYFCASRAPGTLDTEAFFGQGTRLTVV.

V gene TRBV29-1 combines with J gene TRBJ1-2; the D gene is possibly TRBD1 (5 bases). V was trimmed by 4 bases and J by 5 bases, leaving 14 bases between them. Germline V gives CDR1 SQVTM, CDR2 ANQGSEA. This CDR3 comprises 13 residues. The CDR3 here is CSVVYRNGYGYTF. The CDR3 bases are TGCAGCGTTGTATACAGGAATGGGTATGGCTACACCTTC. Full variable domain (remainder filled in from reference TRBV29-1 and TRBJ1-2): SAVISQKPSRDICQRGTSLTIQCQVDSQVTMMFWYRQQPGQSLTLIATANQGSEATYESGFVIDKFPISRPNLTFSTLTVSNMSPEDSSIYLCSVVYRNGYGYTFGSGTRLTVV.

The chain links TRBV11-2 to TRBJ2-5, with 10 bases identical to TRBD2. Germline V gene data show CDR1 as SGHAT and CDR2 as FQNNGV. Trimming removed 2 bases from V and 2 bases from J; junction bases left unmatched: 5. The CDR3 length is 16 residues. CDR3 nucleotide sequence: TGTGCCAGCAGCTTATCTGAACTAGCGGGGCAAGAGACCCAGTACTTC. It encodes CASSLSELAGQETQYF. The whole variable domain, remainder taken from reference TRBV11-2 and TRBJ2-5, is EAGVAQSPRYKIIEKRQSVAFWCNPISGHATLYWYQQILGQGPKLLIQFQNNGVVDDSQLPKDRFSAERLKGVDSTLKIQPAKLEDSAVYLCASSLSELAGQETQYFGPGTRLLVL.

The rearrangement uses TRBV5-4 and TRBJ2-2; D call uncertain. There are 19 residues in the CDR3. In germline, CDR1 is SGHNT, CDR2 YYREEE (reference sequence). Trimming cost V 3 bases and J 2 bases, with 23 bases left between them. This chain's CDR3 is CASSSSTLDGWYNTGELFF. The CDR3 coding sequence is TGTGCCAGCAGCTCCAGTACCTTAGACGGGTGGTATAACACCGGGGAGCTGTTTTTT.

This chain connects TRBV12-5 to TRBJ2-7, with 9 bases that match TRBD1. The J segment lost 2 bases and the V segment lost 7 bases, leaving 3 bases of the junction unmatched. Germline V gene lookup returns CDR1 LGHNT and CDR2 FRNRAP. This CDR3 has 13 residues. Here the CDR3 DNA reads TGTGCTAGTGCCAGACAGGGGGCCTACGAGCAGTACTTC. This sequence encodes CASARQGAYEQYF.

The chain recombines TRBV27 with TRBJ2-7; 7 bases line up with TRBD2. There are 15 residues in the CDR3. The V gene's germline CDR1 is MNHEY and CDR2 SMNVEV (reference sequence). Trimming removed 7 bases from V and 6 bases from J; junction bases left unmatched: 15. DNA of the CDR3: TGTGCCAGCAACCCTTTCGGGGAGGGCCTCTCCGAGCAGTACTTC. Translation: CASNPFGEGLSEQYF.

This sequence joins TRBV2 and TRBJ2-5; 8 bases map to TRBD2. The J call may be wrong; the DNA end is better matched by TRBJ2-7. Germline V gene lookup returns CDR1 SNHLY and CDR2 FYNNEI. The CDR3 consists of 15 residues. CDR3 DNA sequence: TGTGCCAGCAGTGACCCGGTAGCGGGACGGGGCGAGCAGTACTTC. Residues: CASSDPVAGRGEQYF.

The V call is TRBV7-7, the J call TRBJ2-1; a possible D gene is TRBD2 (6 bases). The CDR3 totals 15 residues. With 5 bases removed from V and 6 bases from J, the gap between germline ends came to 17 bases. Germline CDR1 reads SSHAT; CDR2 reads FNYEAQ (reference sequence). This chain's CDR3 is CASSRLGWSVNEQFF. In DNA form, the CDR3 reads TGTGCCAGCAGCAGACTAGGTTGGTCAGTCAATGAGCAGTTCTTC.

The rearrangement uses TRBV6-6 and TRBJ1-2, with 12 positions matching TRBD1. Germline CDR1 MNHNY, CDR2 SVGAGI (reference sequence). The junction had 12 bases not matched to a gene; V was cut back by 7 bases and J by 6 bases. The CDR3 totals 16 residues. CDR3 protein: CASKIFGDRGQDGYTF. The CDR3 DNA reads as TGTGCCAGCAAGATCTTCGGGGACAGGGGGCAAGATGGCTACACCTTC.

CDR3 amino acids: CATRGGDQETQYF. The CDR3 DNA follows: TGCGCCACCAGAGGGGGGGATCAAGAGACCCAGTACTTC. The rearrangement uses TRBV5-1 and TRBJ2-5, with TRBD2 as a possible D gene (7 bases). The CDR3 extends over 13 amino acids. The ends were cut back, 9 bases at V and 2 bases at J, with 14 bases in the middle. Germline CDR1 is SGHRS and CDR2 is YFSETQ.

The chain joins TRBV7-2 to TRBJ1-1; D is unclear. The CDR3 runs to 19 residues. The V gene's germline CDR1 is SGHTA and CDR2 FQGNSA. V lost 2 bases, J lost 5 bases, and 27 bases lay in between. CDR3 sequence reads: CASSLISGFAFVGGTEAFF. The CDR3 nucleotides are TGTGCCAGCAGCTTAATATCTGGGTTCGCTTTCGTGGGAGGAACTGAAGCTTTCTTT. The full variable domain, with the rest looked up from reference TRBV7-2 and TRBJ1-1, is GAGVSQSPSNKVTEKGKDVELRCDPISGHTALYWYRQSLGQGLEFLIYFQGNSAPDKSGLPSDRFSAERTGGSVSTLTIQRTQQEDSAVYLCASSLISGFAFVGGTEAFFGQGTRLTVV.

In DNA, the CDR3 is TGCGCCAGCAGCTTCGGCCAGCTCAACACTGAAGCTTTCTTT. As protein: CASSFGQLNTEAFF. This chain links TRBV5-1 with TRBJ1-1, with D uncertain. CDR3 length: 14 amino acids. The germline gives CDR1 SGHRS, CDR2 YFSETQ. With 2 bases removed from V and 2 bases from J, the gap between germline ends came to 10 bases.

Concerning this clone itself: Other DNA sequences within the sample encode an identical CDR3. The gene calls are TRBV5-1 and TRBJ2-2; TRBD2 aligns across 7 bases. Germline V gene lookup returns CDR1 SGHRS and CDR2 YFSETQ. Germline trimming cut 1 base from V and 2 bases from J; bases unmatched to any gene: 5. This CDR3 has 16 amino acids. CDR3 nucleotides: TGCGCCAGCAGCTTGACCAGCGGGACCAACACCGGGGAGCTGTTTTTT. Its protein product is CASSLTSGTNTGELFF.

This chain joins TRBV11-1 and TRBJ2-1, with no clear D. The CDR3 covers 14 residues. Per germline, CDR1 SGHAT and CDR2 FQDESV (reference sequence). Trimming left V 7 bases short and J 6 bases short, with 16 bases between. The CDR3 is CASTRTGPLNEQFF. The CDR3 nucleotides are TGTGCCAGCACTAGGACCGGTCCCCTCAATGAGCAGTTCTTC.

V is TRBV27 and J is TRBJ1-1; possible D gene TRBD1, 5 bases. V lost 3 bases and J lost 1, with 9 bases in between. Germline lookup yields CDR1 MNHEY and CDR2 SMNVEV (reference sequence). CDR3 length: 14 amino acids. CDR3 in amino acids: CASSFGARNTEAFF. The CDR3 DNA follows: TGTGCCAGCAGTTTTGGGGCGAGGAACACTGAAGCTTTCTTT.

CDR3 residues: CASSSQGGNSPLHF. CDR3 nucleotide sequence: TGTGCCAGCAGTTCACAGGGAGGTAATTCACCCCTCCACTTT. This sequence joins TRBV27 and TRBJ1-6, with a tentative D call TRBD1 (6 bases). The CDR3 covers 14 residues. The germline V and J ends were trimmed by 4 bases and 6 bases, with 10 bases remaining between them. Looked up from germline, CDR1 is MNHEY and CDR2 is SMNVEV (reference sequence).

The CDR3 sequence: CASSERTKPGEQYF. CDR3 nucleotides: TGTGCCAGCAGTGAACGGACGAAGCCTGGCGAGCAGTACTTC. This chain joins TRBV6-5 and TRBJ2-7; D ambiguous. V lost 5 bases and J 6 bases, leaving 17 bases between the germline ends. CDR1 is MNHEY, CDR2 SVGAGI, per germline. The CDR3 extends over 14 amino acids.

This clone was detected only once. CDR3 bases: TGTGCCAGCAGCCAGGGGTTAGACCCTGAAGCTTTCTTT. Translation gives CASSQGLDPEAFF. The genes are TRBV2 and TRBJ1-1; a possible D gene is TRBD1 (6 bases). The ends were cut back, 6 bases at V and 6 bases at J, with 14 bases in the middle. The germline gives CDR1 SNHLY, CDR2 FYNNEI. The CDR3 covers 13 residues.

The chain is built from TRBV14 and TRBJ2-3, with a tentative D call TRBD1 (5 bases). Trimming took off 0 bases at V and 4 bases at J, with 11 bases between the two ends. CDR1 and CDR2 (germline): SGHDN, FVKESK. The CDR3 sequence is 15 residues long. CDR3 coding DNA: TGTGCCAGCAGCCAAGACAGGGTGGCGGCAGATACGCAGTATTTT. Protein sequence: CASSQDRVAADTQYF. The full variable domain, completed using reference TRBV14 and TRBJ2-3, is EAGVTQFPSHSVIEKGQTVTLRCDPISGHDNLYWYRRVMGKEIKFLLHFVKESKQDESGMPNNRFLAERTGGTYSTLKVQPAELEDSGVYFCASSQDRVAADTQYFGPGTRLTVL.